Below, 21 T cell receptor beta chains from the same sample are listed, as sequenced in a study of human T cells and chemical hapten exposure. TCRdb reanalysed the RACE reads using MiXCR and keeps one entry per CDR3 protein. Among around 380,000 distinct CDR3 sequences, 4% to 5.5% were seen once, and the ten largest hold approximately 2.3%. Time point specified: patch test 1, 2 weeks after DPC sensitization. Treatment of the sample: therapeutic diphenylcyclopropenone sensitization with weekly scalp DPC. The sample in question was whole blood, obtained in connection with sensitization to the hapten diphenylcyclopropenone (DPC). These receptor sequences come from a woman aged 45-65 years with alopecia areata. Some clones in this sample may be carry-over from other donors' samples.

This clonotype was seen many times. The rearrangement uses TRBV29-1 and TRBJ1-1; D is possibly TRBD1 (6 bases). The germline CDR1 and CDR2 sequences are SQVTM and ANQGSEA. The CDR3 extends over 12 amino acids. The germline V and J ends were trimmed by 5 bases and 5 bases, with 12 bases remaining between them. CDR3 sequence reads: CSVRGGGTEAFF. CDR3 sequence (DNA): TGCAGCGTTAGGGGGGGAGGGACTGAAGCTTTCTTT.

Only a few counts were recorded for this clonotype. The rearrangement uses TRBV20-1 and TRBJ2-5; TRBD2 matches 8 bases. This CDR3 contains 13 residues. The V and J ends lost 2 bases and 3 bases, in that order; junction bases with no gene match: 2. Germline CDR1 and CDR2: DFQATT and SNEGSKA (reference sequence). The CDR3 DNA sequence: TGCAGTGCTAGATGGCGGGGGGAAGAGACCCAGTACTTC. Amino acid sequence: CSARWRGEETQYF.

In its sample, this clonotype was seen many times. The rearrangement links TRBV27 to TRBJ2-2; tentative D call: TRBD2 (6 bases). Germline V gene sequence: CDR1 MNHEY, CDR2 SMNVEV (reference sequence). The CDR3 sequence is 17 residues long. V dropped 0 bases and J dropped 8 bases, with 19 bases sitting between them. This chain's CDR3 is CASSLSRDSLLGGELFF. CDR3 bases: TGTGCCAGCAGTTTATCGCGGGACTCCCTCCTGGGAGGGGAGCTGTTTTTT.

This clonotype was observed a few times. V gene TRBV28 combines with J gene TRBJ2-7, with D maybe TRBD2 (7 bases). There are 16 residues in the CDR3. Germline loops: CDR1 MDHEN, CDR2 SYDVKM. V shed 5 bases and J shed 0 bases, with 17 bases lying between them. The chain's CDR3 is CASSPGGGAFSYEQYF. The CDR3 nucleotides read TGTGCCAGCAGTCCTGGGGGGGGCGCCTTCTCCTACGAGCAGTACTTC.

The J gene is TRBJ2-3, the V gene TRBV28; D is ambiguous. Germline V gene data show CDR1 as MDHEN and CDR2 as SYDVKM. Trimming took off 7 bases at V and 2 bases at J, with 13 bases between the two ends. The CDR3 loop spans 14 amino acids. CDR3 nucleotide sequence: TGTGCCAGCAAAATTACAGATTCCACAGATACGCAGTATTTT. Translation: CASKITDSTDTQYF.

This clonotype was recorded a few times. The chain employs TRBV28 and TRBJ1-1, with D possibly TRBD1 on 6 matching bases. Between the trimmed V and J ends, which lost 6 bases and 6 bases, there was a span of 14 bases. The CDR3 spans 13 residues. The germline V gene has CDR1 MDHEN and CDR2 SYDVKM. CDR3 bases: TGTGCCAGCAGCCCCCTGGGGGCGGCTGAAGCTTTCTTT. This gives the protein CASSPLGAAEAFF. Looking up the rest from reference TRBV28 and TRBJ1-1 gives the full variable domain: DVKVTQSSRYLVKRTGEKVFLECVQDMDHENMFWYRQDPGLGLRLIYFSYDVKMKEKGDIPEGYSVSREKKERFSLILESASTNQTSMYLCASSPLGAAEAFFGQGTRLTVV.

This clonotype was seen repeatedly, ten times or more. This chain joins TRBV12-3 or TRBV12-4 and TRBJ1-5, with D unresolved. The V end was cut by 1 base, the J end by 0 bases, with 10 bases between. The CDR3 totals 16 residues. The CDR3 DNA sequence: TGTGCCAGCAGTTTAGGCCCCGGCAATAGCAATCAGCCCCAGCATTTT. It codes for CASSLGPGNSNQPQHF.

This clonotype was seen at least ten times. CDR3 sequence reads: CASSDGTGLSTDTQYF. In DNA form, the CDR3 reads TGTGCCAGCAGCGACGGGACAGGGCTTAGCACAGATACGCAGTATTTT. This chain uses TRBV9 with TRBJ2-3, with 9 bases lining up with TRBD1. The CDR3 totals 16 residues. Germline CDR1 and CDR2: SGDLS and YYNGEE. J gave up 0 bases and V 3 bases, and 5 bases lay outside the gene matches.

This clonotype appeared many times. The chain combines TRBV25-1 with TRBJ2-2; either TRBD1 or TRBD2 may supply D (5 bases each). The CDR3 sequence is 15 residues long. Germline V gene lookup returns CDR1 MGHDK and CDR2 SYGVNS. V lost 6 bases and J 4 bases, leaving 15 bases between the germline ends. CDR3 protein: CASSPRGVGTGELFF. CDR3 in DNA: TGTGCCAGCAGCCCCAGAGGGGTGGGCACCGGGGAGCTGTTTTTT.

Notes on this clonotype: Just one base apart from a much larger clone, this may be a read error. The chain uses TRBV5-1 and TRBJ2-1; D possibly corresponds to TRBD2 (6 bases). CDR3 length: 15 residues. With 3 bases removed from V and 7 bases from J, the gap between germline ends came to 17 bases. In germline, CDR1 is SGHRS, CDR2 YFSETQ. The CDR3 is CASSSSSLARNEQFF. CDR3 nucleotide sequence: TGCGCCAGCAGCTCATCATCGCTAGCGCGAAATGAGCAGTTCTTC.

The gene calls are TRBV27 and TRBJ2-7; 8 bases line up with TRBD1. The CDR3 sequence is 16 residues long. V lost 5 bases to trimming and J lost 4 bases; unmatched junction nucleotides: 13. Germline CDR1 reads MNHEY; CDR2 reads SMNVEV (reference sequence). DNA of the CDR3: TGTGCCAGCAGTGTCCCCAGGACAGGGAGGCCGTACGAGCAGTACTTC. Amino acids: CASSVPRTGRPYEQYF.

This chain links TRBV4-2 with TRBJ2-1; 8 positions match TRBD2. Germline V CDR1 and CDR2: LGHNA, YNFKEQ. CDR3 size: 15 residues. V lost 0 bases to trimming and J lost 6 bases; unmatched junction nucleotides: 4. CDR3 nucleotide sequence: TGTGCCAGCAGCCAAGAAAGCGGGAGTTCCAATGAGCAGTTCTTC. This translates into CASSQESGSSNEQFF.

This clonotype was counted between two and nine times. This chain uses TRBV29-1 with TRBJ2-1; 10 bases are shared with TRBD1. Germline V CDR1 and CDR2: SQVTM, ANQGSEA. V lost 3 bases to trimming and J lost 2 bases; unmatched junction nucleotides: 10. This CDR3 region has 17 residues. CDR3: CSVEGGTGVKTYNEQFF. In DNA, the CDR3 is TGCAGCGTTGAGGGGGGGACAGGGGTTAAAACCTACAATGAGCAGTTCTTC.

This clonotype was detected many times. The chain combines TRBV5-1 with TRBJ2-1; maybe TRBD2 (6 bases). The CDR3 spans 15 residues. Trimming took off 4 bases at V and 8 bases at J, with 19 bases between the two ends. Germline V gene lookup returns CDR1 SGHRS and CDR2 YFSETQ. As DNA, the CDR3 is TGCGCCAGCAGCCGTACAGGATGGCGGGACGATGAGCAGTTCTTC. Protein: CASSRTGWRDDEQFF. The variable domain in full, with the rest retrieved from reference TRBV5-1 and TRBJ2-1, is KAGVTQTPRYLIKTRGQQVTLSCSPISGHRSVSWYQQTPGQGLQFLFEYFSETQRNKGNFPGRFSGRQFSNSRSEMNVSTLELGDSALYLCASSRTGWRDDEQFFGPGTRLTVL.

Only a few counts were recorded for this clonotype. This sequence joins TRBV2 and TRBJ2-5, with D possibly matching TRBD2 (6 bases). This CDR3 spans 15 amino acids. In germline, CDR1 is SNHLY, CDR2 FYNNEI. Deletions cut 3 bases from V and 1 base from J, with 12 bases between. In nucleotides, the CDR3 is TGTGCCAGCAGTGAGGGAGGACGGTCCCAAGAGACCCAGTACTTC. Translation: CASSEGGRSQETQYF.

This clonotype appeared many times. V gene TRBV29-1 combines with J gene TRBJ2-2, with 9 bases lining up with TRBD1. The CDR3 extends over 14 amino acids. V dropped 6 bases and J dropped 5; count of bases not matched to a gene: 7. The V gene's germline CDR1 is SQVTM and CDR2 ANQGSEA. The CDR3: CSVQGAKGTGELFF. The CDR3 DNA reads TGCAGCGTACAGGGGGCAAAGGGAACCGGGGAGCTGTTTTTT.

This clonotype was recorded a few times. The V call is TRBV27, the J call TRBJ2-1; the D gene is possibly TRBD1 (6 bases). The V end lost 4 bases, the J end lost 7 bases, and 14 bases lay between the germline ends. Germline assignment: CDR1 MNHEY and CDR2 SMNVEV (reference sequence). The CDR3 contains 14 residues. This chain's CDR3 is CASSWGSDRNEQFF. Here the CDR3 DNA reads TGTGCCAGCAGTTGGGGTAGCGACAGGAATGAGCAGTTCTTC.

This clonotype was recorded many times. The chain couples TRBV12-3 or TRBV12-4 to TRBJ1-2; 8 nucleotides agree with TRBD1. The CDR3 sequence is 14 residues long. Germline trimming cut 5 bases from V and 4 bases from J; bases unmatched to any gene: 6. The CDR3 spells CASSPGQGTYGYTF. The CDR3 DNA follows: TGTGCCAGCAGTCCCGGACAGGGTACCTATGGCTACACCTTC.

In this sample, this clonotype turned up a few times. This chain's CDR3 is CASGLATQTGIGELFF. The CDR3 DNA is TGTGCTAGTGGTTTGGCAACCCAGACAGGAATCGGGGAGCTGTTTTTT. The V and J genes are TRBV12-5 and TRBJ2-2; a weak D match, TRBD1 (6 bases). This CDR3 comprises 16 residues. V lost 1 base and J 7 bases, leaving 16 bases between the germline ends. Germline CDR1 is LGHNT and CDR2 is FRNRAP.

This chain links TRBV29-1 with TRBJ2-7; a weak D match, TRBD2 (5 bases). Germline V gene sequence: CDR1 SQVTM, CDR2 ANQGSEA. The CDR3 has 12 residues. V was cut by 8 bases and J by 5 bases, with 16 bases left in between. The CDR3 nucleotides are TGCAGCTTCCAGAGGGATGGGAACGAGCAGTACTTC. This encodes CSFQRDGNEQYF.

This chain connects TRBV20-1 to TRBJ2-1, with D tentatively TRBD1 (6 bases). Between the trimmed V and J ends, which lost 1 base and 5 bases, there was a span of 12 bases. Germline V gene lookup returns CDR1 DFQATT and CDR2 SNEGSKA (reference sequence). The CDR3 runs 14 residues. The CDR3 spells CSARAPEGDNEQFF. The CDR3 DNA follows: TGCAGTGCTAGAGCGCCAGAGGGGGACAATGAGCAGTTCTTC.